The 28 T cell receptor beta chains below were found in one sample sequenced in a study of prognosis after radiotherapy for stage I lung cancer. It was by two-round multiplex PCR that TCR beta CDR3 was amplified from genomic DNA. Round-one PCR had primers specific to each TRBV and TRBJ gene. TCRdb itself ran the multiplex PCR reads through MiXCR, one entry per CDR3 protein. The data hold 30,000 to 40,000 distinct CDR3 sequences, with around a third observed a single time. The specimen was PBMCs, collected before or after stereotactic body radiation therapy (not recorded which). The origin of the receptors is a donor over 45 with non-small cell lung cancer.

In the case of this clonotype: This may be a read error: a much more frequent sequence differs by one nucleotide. The CDR3 DNA follows: TGCGCCAGCAAAACAGGGGGGGACAGCAGGATTAAGTACTTC. It specifies CASKTGGDSRIKYF. This chain links TRBV5-1 with TRBJ2-4; perhaps TRBD1 as D (8 bases). The V and J ends lost 6 bases and 14 bases respectively, with 24 bases between them. Germline CDR1 and CDR2: SGHRS and YFSETQ. The length of the CDR3 is 14 residues. The full variable domain, completed using reference TRBV5-1 and TRBJ2-4, is KAGVTQTPRYLIKTRGQQVTLSCSPISGHRSVSWYQQTPGQGLQFLFEYFSETQRNKGNFPGRFSGRQFSNSRSEMNVSTLELGDSALYLCASKTGGDSRIKYFGAGTRLSVL.

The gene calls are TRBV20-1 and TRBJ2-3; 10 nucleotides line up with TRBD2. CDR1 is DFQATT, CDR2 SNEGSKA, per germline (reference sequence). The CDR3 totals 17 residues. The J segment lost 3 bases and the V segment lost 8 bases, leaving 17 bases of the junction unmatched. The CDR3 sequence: CSPPPGPSGGWTDTQYF. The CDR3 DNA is TGCAGTCCTCCGCCGGGGCCTAGCGGGGGATGGACAGATACGCAGTATTTT.

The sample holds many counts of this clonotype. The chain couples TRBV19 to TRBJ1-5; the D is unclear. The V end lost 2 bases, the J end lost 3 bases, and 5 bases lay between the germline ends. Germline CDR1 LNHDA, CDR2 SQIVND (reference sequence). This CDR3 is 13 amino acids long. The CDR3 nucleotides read TGTGCCAGTAGTATAACTCTCAATCAGCCCCAGCATTTT. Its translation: CASSITLNQPQHF.

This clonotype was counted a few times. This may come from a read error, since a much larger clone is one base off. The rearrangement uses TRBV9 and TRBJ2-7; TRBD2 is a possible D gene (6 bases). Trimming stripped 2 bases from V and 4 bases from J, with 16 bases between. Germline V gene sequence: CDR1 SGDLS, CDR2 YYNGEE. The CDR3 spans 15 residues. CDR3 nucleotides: TGTGCCAGCAGCGTGGACTGCGGGGTGGGGTACGAGCAGTACTTC. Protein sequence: CASSVDCGVGYEQYF.

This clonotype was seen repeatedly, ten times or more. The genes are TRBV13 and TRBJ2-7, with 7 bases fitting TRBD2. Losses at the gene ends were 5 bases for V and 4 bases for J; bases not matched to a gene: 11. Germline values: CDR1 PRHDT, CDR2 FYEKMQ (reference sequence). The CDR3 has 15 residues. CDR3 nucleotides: TGTGCCAGCAGCCAAGGCGGGGGACTTTCTTACGAGCAGTACTTC. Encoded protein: CASSQGGGLSYEQYF.

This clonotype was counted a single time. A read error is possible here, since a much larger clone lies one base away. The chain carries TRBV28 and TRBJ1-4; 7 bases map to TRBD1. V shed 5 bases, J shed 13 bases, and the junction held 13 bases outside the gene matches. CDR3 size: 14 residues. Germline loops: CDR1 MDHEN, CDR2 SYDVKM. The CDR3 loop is CASSIGWAGGRLFF. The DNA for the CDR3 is TGTGCCAGCAGTATAGGGTGGGCAGGGGGTCGACTGTTTTTT.

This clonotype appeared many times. DNA for the CDR3: TGTGCCAGCAGCCAAGAGAGGCTAGCCCTCCACTTT. Its translation: CASSQERLALHF. This chain links TRBV3-1 with TRBJ1-6, with no clear D. V lost 0 bases, J lost 14 bases, and 8 bases lay in between. Germline V gives CDR1 LGHDT, CDR2 YNNKEL (reference sequence). The CDR3 length is 12 residues.

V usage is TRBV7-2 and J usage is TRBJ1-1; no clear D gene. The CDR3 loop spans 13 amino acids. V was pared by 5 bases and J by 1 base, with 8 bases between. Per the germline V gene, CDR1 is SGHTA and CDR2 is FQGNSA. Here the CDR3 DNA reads TGTGCCAGCAGCGTCCTTTCGAACACTGAAGCTTTCTTT. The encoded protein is CASSVLSNTEAFF.

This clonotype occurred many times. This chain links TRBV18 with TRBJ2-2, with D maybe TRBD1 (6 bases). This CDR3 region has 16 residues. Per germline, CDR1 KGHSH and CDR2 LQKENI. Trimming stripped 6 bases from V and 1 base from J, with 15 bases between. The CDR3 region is CASSPADSRNTGELFF. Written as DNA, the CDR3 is TGTGCCAGCTCTCCCGCGGACAGTAGGAACACCGGGGAGCTGTTTTTT.

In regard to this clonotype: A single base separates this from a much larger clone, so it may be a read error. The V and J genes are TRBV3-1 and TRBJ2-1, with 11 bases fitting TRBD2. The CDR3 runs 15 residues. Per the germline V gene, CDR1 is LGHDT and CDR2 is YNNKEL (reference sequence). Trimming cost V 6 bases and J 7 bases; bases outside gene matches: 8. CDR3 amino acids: CASRDSGGASNEQFF. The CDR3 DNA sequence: TGTGCCAGCAGAGATAGCGGGGGGGCATCGAATGAGCAGTTCTTC.

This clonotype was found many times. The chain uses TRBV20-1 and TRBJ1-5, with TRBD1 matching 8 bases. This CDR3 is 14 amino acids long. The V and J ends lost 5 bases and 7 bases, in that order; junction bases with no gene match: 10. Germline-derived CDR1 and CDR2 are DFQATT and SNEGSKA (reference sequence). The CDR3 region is CSAHTPGGEQPQHF. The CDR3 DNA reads TGCAGTGCTCACACTCCAGGGGGCGAACAGCCCCAGCATTTT.

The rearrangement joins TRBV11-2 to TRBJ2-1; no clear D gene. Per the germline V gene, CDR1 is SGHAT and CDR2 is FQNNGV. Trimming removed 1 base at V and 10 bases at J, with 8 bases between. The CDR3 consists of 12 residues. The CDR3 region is CASSLVLREQFF. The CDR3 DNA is TGTGCCAGCAGCTTAGTTTTGCGGGAGCAGTTCTTC.

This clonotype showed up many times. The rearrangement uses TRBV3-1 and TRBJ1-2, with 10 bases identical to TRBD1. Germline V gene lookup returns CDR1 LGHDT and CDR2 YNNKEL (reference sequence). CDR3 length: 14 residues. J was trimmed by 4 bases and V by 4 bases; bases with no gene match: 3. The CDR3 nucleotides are TGTGCCAGCAGCCGACAGGGGGCAGGCTATGGCTACACCTTC. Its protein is CASSRQGAGYGYTF.

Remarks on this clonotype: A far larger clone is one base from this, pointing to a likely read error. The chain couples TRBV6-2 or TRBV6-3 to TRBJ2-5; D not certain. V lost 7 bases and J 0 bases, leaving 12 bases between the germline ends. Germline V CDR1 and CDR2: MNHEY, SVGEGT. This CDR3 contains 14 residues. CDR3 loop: CASTRRGYQETQYF. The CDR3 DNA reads TGTGCCAGCACCAGACGTGGGTACCAAGAGACCCAGTACTTC.

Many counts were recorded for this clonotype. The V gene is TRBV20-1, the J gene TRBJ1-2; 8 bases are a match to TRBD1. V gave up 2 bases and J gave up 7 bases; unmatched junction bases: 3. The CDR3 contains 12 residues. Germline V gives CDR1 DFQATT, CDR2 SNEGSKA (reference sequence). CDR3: CSARLQGGGYTF. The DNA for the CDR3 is TGCAGTGCTAGACTACAGGGGGGTGGCTACACCTTC.

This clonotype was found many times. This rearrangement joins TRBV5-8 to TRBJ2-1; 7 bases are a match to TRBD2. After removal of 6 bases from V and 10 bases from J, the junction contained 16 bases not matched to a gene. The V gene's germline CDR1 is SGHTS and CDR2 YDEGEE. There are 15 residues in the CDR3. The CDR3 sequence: CASNMAAGRAWEQFF. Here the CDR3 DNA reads TGTGCCAGCAACATGGCGGCAGGGAGGGCTTGGGAGCAGTTCTTC.

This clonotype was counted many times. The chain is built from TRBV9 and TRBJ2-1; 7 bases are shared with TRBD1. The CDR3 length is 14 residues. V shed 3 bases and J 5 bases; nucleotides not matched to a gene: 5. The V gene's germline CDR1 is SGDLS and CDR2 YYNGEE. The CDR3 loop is CASSAGTANNEQFF. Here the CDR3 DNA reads TGTGCCAGCAGCGCCGGGACAGCCAACAATGAGCAGTTCTTC.

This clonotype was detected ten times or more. The CDR3 bases are TGTGCCAGCAGCTTACAGGGTTCCTACGAGCAGTACTTC. It codes for CASSLQGSYEQYF. The genes are TRBV5-4 and TRBJ2-7; possible D gene TRBD1, 6 bases. CDR3 size: 13 residues. Germline V lookup: CDR1 SGHNT, CDR2 YYREEE (reference sequence). Trimming removed 2 bases at V and 1 base at J, with 7 bases between.

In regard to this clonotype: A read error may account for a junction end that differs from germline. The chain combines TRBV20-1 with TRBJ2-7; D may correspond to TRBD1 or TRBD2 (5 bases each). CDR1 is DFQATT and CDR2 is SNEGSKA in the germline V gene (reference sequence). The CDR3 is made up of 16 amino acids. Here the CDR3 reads CSVTLRSGPSGYDQYF. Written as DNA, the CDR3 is TGCAGTGTCACCCTACGGTCGGGACCGTCGGGATACGATCAGTACTTC.

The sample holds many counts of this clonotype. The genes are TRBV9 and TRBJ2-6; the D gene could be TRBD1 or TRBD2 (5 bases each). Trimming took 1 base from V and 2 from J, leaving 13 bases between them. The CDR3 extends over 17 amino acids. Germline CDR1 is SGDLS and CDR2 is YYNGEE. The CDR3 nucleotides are TGTGCCAGCAGCGTAAACCAGTTGGGGGCTGGGGCCAACGTCCTGACTTTC. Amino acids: CASSVNQLGAGANVLTF. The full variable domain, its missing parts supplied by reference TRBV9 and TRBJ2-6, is DSGVTQTPKHLITATGQRVTLRCSPRSGDLSVYWYQQSLDQGLQFLIQYYNGEERAKGNILERFSAQQFPDLHSELNLSSLELGDSALYFCASSVNQLGAGANVLTFGAGSRLTVL.

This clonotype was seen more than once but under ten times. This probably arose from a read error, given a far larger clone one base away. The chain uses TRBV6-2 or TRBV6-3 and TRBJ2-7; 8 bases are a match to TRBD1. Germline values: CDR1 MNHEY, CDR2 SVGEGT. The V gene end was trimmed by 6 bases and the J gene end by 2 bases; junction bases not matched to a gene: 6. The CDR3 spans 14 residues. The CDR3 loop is CASRPWTGPYEQYF. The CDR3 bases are TGTGCCAGCAGACCCTGGACAGGGCCCTACGAGCAGTACTTC.

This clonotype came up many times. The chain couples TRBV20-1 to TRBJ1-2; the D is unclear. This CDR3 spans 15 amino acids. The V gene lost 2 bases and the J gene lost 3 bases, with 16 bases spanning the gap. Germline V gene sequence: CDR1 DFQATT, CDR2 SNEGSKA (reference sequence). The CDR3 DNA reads TGCAGTGCTAGAATGGACTGGGAGGGTGACTATGGCTACACCTTC. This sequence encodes CSARMDWEGDYGYTF.

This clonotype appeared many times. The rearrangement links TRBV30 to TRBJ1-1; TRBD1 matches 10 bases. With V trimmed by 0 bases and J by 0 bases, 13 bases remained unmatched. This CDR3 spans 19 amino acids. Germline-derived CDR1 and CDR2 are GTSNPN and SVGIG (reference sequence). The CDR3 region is CAWSVGWGQGIGMNTEAFF. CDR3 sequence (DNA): TGTGCCTGGAGTGTAGGTTGGGGACAGGGGATAGGAATGAACACTGAAGCTTTCTTT.

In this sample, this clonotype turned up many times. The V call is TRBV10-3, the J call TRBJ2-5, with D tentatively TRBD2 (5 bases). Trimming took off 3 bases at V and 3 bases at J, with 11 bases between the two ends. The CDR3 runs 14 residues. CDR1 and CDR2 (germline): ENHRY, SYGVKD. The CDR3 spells CAISDLPEEETQYF. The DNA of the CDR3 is TGTGCCATCAGTGACCTGCCGGAGGAAGAGACCCAGTACTTC.

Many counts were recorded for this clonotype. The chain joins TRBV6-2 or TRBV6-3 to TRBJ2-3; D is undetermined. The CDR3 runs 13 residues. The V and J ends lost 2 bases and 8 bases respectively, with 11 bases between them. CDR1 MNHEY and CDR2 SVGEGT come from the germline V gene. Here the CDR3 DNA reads TGTGCCAGCAGTTACCAGGTAATAGGTACGCAGTATTTT. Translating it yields CASSYQVIGTQYF.

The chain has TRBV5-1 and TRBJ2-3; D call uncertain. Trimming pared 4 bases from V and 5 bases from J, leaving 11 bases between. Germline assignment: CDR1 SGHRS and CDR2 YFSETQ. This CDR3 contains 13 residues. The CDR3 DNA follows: TGCGCCAGCAGCGATGGCGCCATAGATACGCAGTATTTT. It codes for CASSDGAIDTQYF.

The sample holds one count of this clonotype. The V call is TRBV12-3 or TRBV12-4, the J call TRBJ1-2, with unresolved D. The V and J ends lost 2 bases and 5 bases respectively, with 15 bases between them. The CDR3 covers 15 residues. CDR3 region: CASSLTEQYQYGYTF. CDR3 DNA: TGTGCCAGCAGTTTAACGGAGCAGTATCAATATGGCTACACCTTC.

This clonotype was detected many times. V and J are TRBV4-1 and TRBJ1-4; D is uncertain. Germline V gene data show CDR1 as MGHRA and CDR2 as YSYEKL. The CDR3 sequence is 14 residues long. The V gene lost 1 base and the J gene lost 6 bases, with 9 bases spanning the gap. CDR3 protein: CASSQGPGDEKLFF. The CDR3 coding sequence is TGCGCCAGCAGCCAAGGCCCCGGGGATGAAAAACTGTTTTTT.